The rows below give T cell receptor beta chains drawn from one sample of a study of circulating CD8 cells and anti-PD-1 response in melanoma. TCRdb independently ran MiXCR on the reads; one entry per CDR3 protein. Of approximately 1,000 distinct CDR3 sequences in the sample, roughly 11% were seen once. The sequencing here drew on CD8+ T cells from PBMCs, taken at baseline or after one month of anti-PD-1 therapy (not recorded which). The origin of the receptors is a human donor with melanoma. The CDR3 runs from the conserved cysteine through the conserved F or W. A D gene is named only where the DNA matches it firmly. Only some rows state a clone size, as once, few, many or a class for expanded clones.

>TRBJ2-7|NA|TRBV5-4|NA
CASSANPGGSYEQYF
TGTGCCAGCAGCGCGAACCCCGGTGGGTCCTACGAGCAGTACTTC
>TRBJ2-7|large|TRBV28|TRBD1
CASSPGQGFDEQYF
TGTGCCAGCAGTCCGGGACAGGGGTTCGACGAGCAGTACTTC
>TRBJ2-7|medium-sized|TRBV11-2|NA
CASSPRSYLWEQYF
TGTGCCAGCAGCCCCAGGTCCTATCTATGGGAGCAGTACTTC
>TRBJ2-5|NA|TRBV19|NA
CASSSIGEAWETQYF
TGTGCCAGTAGTTCGATCGGGGAGGCGTGGGAGACCCAGTACTTC
>TRBJ2-7|medium-sized|TRBV7-3|TRBD2
CASSPGAASGEEQYF
TGTGCCAGCAGCCCGGGGGCCGCTAGCGGGGAAGAGCAGTACTTC
>TRBJ1-6|medium-sized|TRBV19|NA
CASSWGAPNSPLHF
TGTGCCAGTAGTTGGGGGGCCCCTAATTCACCCCTCCACTTT
>TRBJ2-1|NA|TRBV19|TRBD2
CASSQDLDIAGTNEQFF
TGCGCCAGCAGCCAAGATCTTGATATAGCGGGGACTAATGAGCAGTTCTTC
>TRBJ2-1|few|TRBV4-1|TRBD1
CASSSTGDGQFF
TGCGCCAGCAGTTCCACAGGGGACGGGCAGTTCTTC
>TRBJ2-5|medium-sized|TRBV25-1|NA
CASSAQSETQYF
TGTGCCAGCAGTGCCCAGTCGGAGACCCAGTACTTC
>TRBJ1-1|NA|TRBV19|NA
CASRLEGWTEAFF
TGTGCCTCCAGGCTGGAAGGATGGACTGAAGCTTTCTTT
>TRBJ2-2|medium-sized|TRBV2|NA
CASRDQPGATGELFF
TGTGCCAGCAGGGATCAGCCAGGGGCCACCGGGGAGCTGTTTTTT
>TRBJ2-2|medium-sized|TRBV12-3/TRBV12-4|TRBD1
CASIPETGEDANTGELFF
TGTGCCAGCATCCCCGAGACAGGGGAAGACGCGAACACCGGGGAGCTGTTTTTT
>TRBJ1-1|medium-sized|TRBV6-5|NA
CASSYSSHWNTEAFF
TGTGCCAGCAGTTACTCGTCTCATTGGAACACTGAAGCTTTCTTT
>TRBJ2-7|medium-sized|TRBV19|NA
CASSIKAAVYEQYF
TGTGCCAGTAGTATCAAGGCTGCAGTTTACGAGCAGTACTTC
>TRBJ2-2|medium-sized|TRBV7-3|NA
CASSLGNTGELFF
TGTGCCAGCAGTCTGGGGAACACCGGGGAGCTGTTTTTT
>TRBJ1-5|medium-sized|TRBV2|TRBD1
CASSTQGADNQPQHF
TGTGCCAGCAGTACTCAGGGGGCTGACAATCAGCCCCAGCATTTT
>TRBJ2-2|few|TRBV14|NA
CASSRDFNTGELFF
TGTGCCAGCAGCCGGGACTTCAACACCGGGGAGCTGTTTTTT
>TRBJ1-2|medium-sized|TRBV29-1|NA
CSVRTGIYGYTF
TGCAGCGTCAGGACGGGGATCTATGGCTACACCTTC
>TRBJ2-5|medium-sized|TRBV7-3|TRBD1
CASSLRGQWEETQYF
TGTGCCAGCAGCTTAAGGGGACAGTGGGAAGAGACCCAGTACTTC
>TRBJ2-1|medium-sized|TRBV5-6|NA
CASSLLPGRSYNEQFF
TGTGCCAGCAGCTTACTACCAGGGAGATCCTACAATGAGCAGTTCTTC
>TRBJ2-5|medium-sized|TRBV2|TRBD2
CASRGLAGGYQETQYF
TGTGCCAGCCGAGGACTAGCGGGGGGATACCAAGAGACCCAGTACTTC
>TRBJ2-7|medium-sized|TRBV11-2|NA
CASSPMDFEQYF
TGTGCCAGCAGCCCAATGGACTTCGAGCAGTACTTC
>TRBJ1-2|medium-sized|TRBV30|NA
CAWTPTGAGYGYTF
TGTGCCTGGACCCCGACGGGGGCCGGGTATGGCTACACCTTC
>TRBJ2-1|medium-sized|TRBV21-1|NA
CASSKGIPGPGGYEQFF
TGTGCCAGCAGCAAAGGTATCCCGGGACCAGGAGGCTATGAGCAGTTCTTC
>TRBJ2-1|medium-sized|TRBV10-2|TRBD2
CASNQAGASYNEQFF
TGCGCCAGCAACCAAGCGGGGGCCTCCTACAATGAGCAGTTCTTC
>TRBJ2-1|medium-sized|TRBV14|NA
CASSQDEFGLYNEQFF
TGTGCCAGCAGCCAAGATGAGTTCGGTCTCTACAATGAGCAGTTCTTC
>TRBJ2-3|NA|TRBV12-5|NA
CASGLGYGLTFTDTQYF
TGTGCTAGTGGTTTGGGGTATGGACTGACCTTCACAGATACGCAGTATTTT
>TRBJ2-1|medium-sized|TRBV29-1|NA
CSVEGDGYNEQFF
TGCAGCGTGGAAGGTGACGGCTACAATGAGCAGTTCTTC
>TRBJ2-2|medium-sized|TRBV5-4|NA
CASSPPAGRGTGELFF
TGTGCCAGCAGCCCGCCGGCGGGGCGCGGCACCGGGGAGCTGTTTTTT
>TRBJ2-1|medium-sized|TRBV12-3/TRBV12-4|TRBD1
CASRYDRANEQFF
TGTGCCAGCAGATACGACAGGGCCAATGAGCAGTTCTTC
>TRBJ2-2|medium-sized|TRBV19|TRBD2
CATRGLAGPTGTGELFF
TGTGCCACCCGAGGACTAGCGGGGCCGACAGGCACCGGGGAGCTGTTTTTT